The sequence of this TCR beta chain was determined in a study of patients and donors after allogeneic stem cell transplantation. A single record per CDR3 protein comes from TCRdb applying MiXCR to the RT-PCR reads. The sample lists approximately 99,000 distinct CDR3 sequences, around 38% occurring once. V lost 7 bases, J lost 5 bases, and 14 bases lay in between. This CDR3 has 13 residues. This receptor was obtained from a human donor who was either an allogeneic HSCT recipient or a stem cell or donor lymphocyte infusion donor (not recorded which). It is not recorded whose cells these are; they may come from a transplant donor. V gene TRBV12-3 or TRBV12-4 combines with J gene TRBJ1-1; no definite D call. The sample was blood, either unsorted or a sorted T cell fraction (not recorded which). CDR3: CASTPRAGTEAFF. For the CDR3, the DNA is TGTGCCAGCACTCCCCGCGCGGGGACTGAAGCTTTCTTT.